A selection of T cell receptor beta chains follows, all from one sample in a study of neurological immune-mediated disorders. TCRdb reanalysed the 5' RACE reads using MiXCR and keeps one entry per CDR3 protein. The data show about 80,000 distinct CDR3 sequences, 5.8% seen once. Sequencing input: PBMCs. The receptors originated from a woman aged 60-70 years with multiple sclerosis. The CDR3 runs from the conserved cysteine through the conserved F or W. Fields, in order: V gene, J gene, D gene, clone size, CDR3 DNA, CDR3 protein. D genes are given only for firm matches. Clone size is shown for a subset of rows, as once, few, many or a class of expanded clone.

TRBV5-1	TRBJ2-5	-	many	TGCGCCAGCAGCCACGGGCAGAACCAAGAGACCCAGTACTTC	CASSHGQNQETQYF
TRBV12-3/TRBV12-4	TRBJ2-7	-	many	TGTGCCAGCACTTTCCGATCCTTAGGGGAGCAGTACTTC	CASTFRSLGEQYF
TRBV5-1	TRBJ1-5	-	many	TGCGCCAGCAGCATAGGGCAGGGAAGCAATCAGCCCCAGCATTTT	CASSIGQGSNQPQHF
TRBV11-1	TRBJ2-1	TRBD1	many	TGTGCCAGCAGCTCCCGAGACAGGGGGGGGTACAATGAGCAGTTCTTC	CASSSRDRGGYNEQFF
TRBV7-8	TRBJ2-2	TRBD2	many	TGTGCCGGTCGGGCTAGCGGGGGCACCGGGGAGCTGTTTTTT	CAGRASGGTGELFF
TRBV20-1	TRBJ2-7	TRBD2	many	TGCAGTGCCACTAGCGGGGGCAGCGAGCAGTACTTC	CSATSGGSEQYF
TRBV7-8	TRBJ1-5	-	many	TGTGCCAGCAGCTCCACAGAGGGCCAGCCCCAGCATTTT	CASSSTEGQPQHF
TRBV20-1	TRBJ2-2	-	many	TGCAGTGCTCGGACAGACACCGGGGAGCTGTTTTTT	CSARTDTGELFF
TRBV12-3/TRBV12-4	TRBJ2-5	TRBD1	many	TGTGCCAGCAGTCCGGGACAGGGTGCAGAGACCCAGTACTTC	CASSPGQGAETQYF
TRBV7-2	TRBJ1-6	TRBD1	few	TGTGCCAGCAGCTTAGGGACAGGGAATAATTCACCCCTCCACTTT	CASSLGTGNNSPLHF
TRBV29-1	TRBJ1-2	-	many	TGCAGCGTTCAAGAAGGGGCAAACTATGGCTACACCTTC	CSVQEGANYGYTF
TRBV29-1	TRBJ1-5	-	-	TGCAGCCTAACCCCTGGGCAGCAACCGAAAATCAATCAGCCCCAGCATTTT	CSLTPGQQPKINQPQHF
TRBV5-1	TRBJ2-2	-	many	TGCGCCAGCAGCCCCCGCAGGGGGGGGAACACCGGGGAGCTGTTTTTT	CASSPRRGGNTGELFF
TRBV11-2	TRBJ2-5	-	many	TGTGCCAGCAGCGGCTGGACAGCCCAAGAGACCCAGTACTTC	CASSGWTAQETQYF
TRBV20-1	TRBJ2-5	TRBD2	many	TGCAGTGCTAGGACTAGCGGGGGAGGTGAGACCCAGTACTTC	CSARTSGGGETQYF
TRBV6-5	TRBJ2-3	TRBD1	many	TGTGCCAGCAGTTACGTAGGGGGCAGTTATACAGATACGCAGTATTTT	CASSYVGGSYTDTQYF
TRBV4-1	TRBJ2-1	-	many	TGCGCCAGCAGCCAAGACAGCCCTGGTCGGAGTGAGCAGTTCTTC	CASSQDSPGRSEQFF
TRBV10-2	TRBJ2-1	-	many	TGCGCCAGCAGTGAGGGCATCTCCTACAATGAGCAGTTCTTC	CASSEGISYNEQFF
TRBV15	TRBJ2-5	TRBD2	-	TGTGCCACCAGCAGTTTTAGCGGGGGAGCCCAAGAGACCCAGTACTTC	CATSSFSGGAQETQYF
TRBV7-8	TRBJ2-7	-	many	TGTGCCAGCAGCTTAGAGTGGGGAAGGGGCGAGCAGTACTTC	CASSLEWGRGEQYF
TRBV6-6	TRBJ2-2	-	many	TGTGCCAGCAGTTATCAGGAGCTGTTTTTT	CASSYQELFF
TRBV5-1	TRBJ1-5	TRBD1	many	TGCGCCAGCAGCTGGGACAGTCGAGATCAGCCCCAGCATTTT	CASSWDSRDQPQHF
TRBV3-1	TRBJ2-7	-	-	TGTGCCAGCAGCCAAGCAGCTGGTCGCTCCTACGAGCAGTACTTC	CASSQAAGRSYEQYF
TRBV5-1	TRBJ1-1	TRBD1	many	TGCGCCAGCAGCTGGAGACAGGGGCGGGACACTGAAGCTTTCTTT	CASSWRQGRDTEAFF
TRBV5-1	TRBJ1-1	-	many	TGCGCCAGCAGCTTGGCCTCACAGGTCGGCGGGGCTGAAGCTTTCTTT	CASSLASQVGGAEAFF
TRBV5-1	TRBJ2-7	-	many	TGCGCCAGCAGCGGGGACGCATCCTCCTACGAGCAGTACTTC	CASSGDASSYEQYF
TRBV12-3/TRBV12-4	TRBJ2-3	TRBD1	many	TGTGCCAGCATACAGGGGGCGAAGGGCACAGATACGCAGTATTTT	CASIQGAKGTDTQYF
TRBV20-1	TRBJ1-5	-	few	TGCAGTGCTAGAGAGCGGGTACAGCCCCAGCATTTT	CSARERVQPQHF
TRBV6-1	TRBJ2-5	-	many	TGTGCCAGCAGTGAAGGCGGGGCAGGTCGGGAGACCCAGTACTTC	CASSEGGAGRETQYF
TRBV5-1	TRBJ1-5	-	many	TGCGCCAGCAGCTTGTCTGGCAATCAGCCCCAGCATTTT	CASSLSGNQPQHF
TRBV5-1	TRBJ1-4	-	many	TGCGCCAGCAGCTTGGAAGGGAATAATGAAAAACTGTTTTTT	CASSLEGNNEKLFF
TRBV11-2	TRBJ2-7	TRBD1	many	TGTGCCAGCAGCTTAGGAACAGGGGGCATAAGCTCCTACGAGCAGTACTTC	CASSLGTGGISSYEQYF
TRBV12-3/TRBV12-4	TRBJ2-5	TRBD1	many	TGTGCCAGCAGTTTAGGGGACAGGGCGCAAGAGACCCAGTACTTC	CASSLGDRAQETQYF
TRBV19	TRBJ2-4	-	few	TGTGCCAGTAGTACGGACCACAGGTACATTCAGTACTTC	CASSTDHRYIQYF
TRBV7-9	TRBJ1-1	-	many	TGTGCCAGCAGCTTAGCATTGGACAGCGTTGGGGTATTCTTT	CASSLALDSVGVFF
TRBV20-1	TRBJ1-5	TRBD1	many	TGCAGTGCTAGGGGACAGGGGAATCAGCCCCAGCATTTT	CSARGQGNQPQHF
TRBV7-2	TRBJ2-7	-	many	TGTGCCAGCAGCTTAGACGGCAGTTCCTACGAGCAGTACTTC	CASSLDGSSYEQYF
TRBV7-9	TRBJ1-5	-	many	TGTGCCAGCAGCTTAGAGGGGACCTATAGCAATCAGCCCCAGCATTTT	CASSLEGTYSNQPQHF
TRBV11-2	TRBJ1-6	-	many	TGTGCCAGCAGCCTACCTGGGTCGGGTAATTCACCCCTCCACTTT	CASSLPGSGNSPLHF
TRBV20-1	TRBJ1-2	-	many	TGCAGTGCTAGAGACACAGGGTTCTCCTATGGCTACACCTTC	CSARDTGFSYGYTF
TRBV21-1	TRBJ1-5	-	many	TGTGCCAGCAGCGGGAGGGGACAGACCGATCAGCCCCAGCATTTT	CASSGRGQTDQPQHF
TRBV24-1	TRBJ2-2	TRBD2	many	TGTGCCACCAGTGATTTAGGAACTAGCGGGGCTGCCGGGGAGCTGTTTTTT	CATSDLGTSGAAGELFF
TRBV28	TRBJ1-3	-	many	TGTGCCAGCAAAATACAGGGCTCTGGAAACACCATATATTTT	CASKIQGSGNTIYF
TRBV27	TRBJ2-3	TRBD2	many	TGTGCCAGCAGACTAGCGGGGGGGCTTGATACGCAGTATTTT	CASRLAGGLDTQYF
TRBV5-1	TRBJ2-4	TRBD1	many	TGCGCCAGCAGCTTGCGAAGGACAGGGAAAAACATTCAGTACTTC	CASSLRRTGKNIQYF
TRBV20-1	TRBJ2-1	-	many	TGCAGTGCCCTCTGGGGGAAAAGGAATGAGCAGTTCTTC	CSALWGKRNEQFF
TRBV11-2	TRBJ1-6	-	-	TGTGCCAGCAGCTTAGACACCGACAGCTTCTATAATTCACCCCTCCACTTT	CASSLDTDSFYNSPLHF
TRBV7-9	TRBJ1-5	-	many	TGTGCCAGCAGCTTAGCGACGGATAATCAGCCCCAGCATTTT	CASSLATDNQPQHF
TRBV20-1	TRBJ2-6	-	many	TGCAGTGCTAGTGCTGGGGCCAACGTCCTGACTTTC	CSASAGANVLTF
TRBV18	TRBJ1-5	-	-	TGTGCCAGCTCACCGGACGGAGGGCGGGGTAGCAATCAGCCCCAGCATTTT	CASSPDGGRGSNQPQHF
TRBV5-1	TRBJ2-2	-	many	TGCGCCAGCAGCTCCTATAGGGTCGGGAACACCGGGGAGCTGTTTTTT	CASSSYRVGNTGELFF
TRBV15	TRBJ1-5	-	many	TGTGCCACCAGCAGAGGGGATAGCAATCAGCCCCAGCATTTT	CATSRGDSNQPQHF
TRBV5-1	TRBJ2-1	TRBD2	many	TGCGCCAGCAGTCCGACTAGCGGGGTCGCAAATGAGCAGTTCTTC	CASSPTSGVANEQFF